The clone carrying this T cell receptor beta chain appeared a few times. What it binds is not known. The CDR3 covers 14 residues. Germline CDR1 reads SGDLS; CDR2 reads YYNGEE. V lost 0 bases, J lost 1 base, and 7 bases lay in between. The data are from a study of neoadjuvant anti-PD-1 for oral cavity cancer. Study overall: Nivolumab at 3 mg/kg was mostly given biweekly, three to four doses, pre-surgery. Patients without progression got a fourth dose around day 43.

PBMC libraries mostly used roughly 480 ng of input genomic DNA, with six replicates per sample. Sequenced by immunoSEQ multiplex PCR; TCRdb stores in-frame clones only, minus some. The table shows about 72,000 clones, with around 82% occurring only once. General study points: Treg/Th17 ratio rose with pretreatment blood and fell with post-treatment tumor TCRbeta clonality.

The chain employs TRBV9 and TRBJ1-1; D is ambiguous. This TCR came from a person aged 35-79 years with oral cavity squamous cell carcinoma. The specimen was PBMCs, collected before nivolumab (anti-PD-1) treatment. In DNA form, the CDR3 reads TGTGCCAGCAGCGTAGTTTGGGGGAACACTGAAGCTTTCTTT. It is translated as CASSVVWGNTEAFF.